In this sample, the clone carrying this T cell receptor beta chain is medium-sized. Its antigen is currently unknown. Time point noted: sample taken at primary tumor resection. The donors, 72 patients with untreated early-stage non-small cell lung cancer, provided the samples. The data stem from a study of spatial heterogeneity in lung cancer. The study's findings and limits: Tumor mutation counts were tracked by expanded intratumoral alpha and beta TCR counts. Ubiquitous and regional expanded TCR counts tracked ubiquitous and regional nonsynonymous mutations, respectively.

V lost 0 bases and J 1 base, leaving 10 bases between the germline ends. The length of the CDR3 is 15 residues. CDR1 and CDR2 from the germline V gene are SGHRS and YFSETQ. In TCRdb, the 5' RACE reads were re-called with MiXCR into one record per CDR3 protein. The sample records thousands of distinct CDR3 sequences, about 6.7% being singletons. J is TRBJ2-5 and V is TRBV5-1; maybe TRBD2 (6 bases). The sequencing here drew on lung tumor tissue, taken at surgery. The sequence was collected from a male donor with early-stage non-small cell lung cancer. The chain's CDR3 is CASSLEGLGQETQYF. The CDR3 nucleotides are TGCGCCAGCAGCTTGGAGGGACTTGGCCAAGAGACCCAGTACTTC.